A selection of T cell receptor beta chains follows, all from one sample in a study of CD8 T cells in ankylosing spondylitis. TCRdb reprocessed the 5' RACE reads via MiXCR and lists one record per CDR3 protein. The repertoire holds roughly 280,000 distinct CDR3 sequences, with around 19% as singletons. Material for sequencing was blood, either unsorted or a sorted T cell fraction (not recorded which). All receptors come from a male donor with ankylosing spondylitis or in good health (not recorded which). The CDR3 runs from the conserved cysteine through the conserved F or W. Fields, in order: D gene, V gene, clone size, J gene, CDR3 protein, CDR3 DNA. The D gene is left open where the match is weak. A row's size may be missing; if present it is once, few, many or a size class.

d_gene: .; v_gene: TRBV6-5; abundance: .; j_gene: TRBJ1-1; CDR3aa: CASSSARSTEAFF; CDR3nt: TGTGCCAGCAGTTCGGCCAGGAGTACTGAAGCTTTCTTT
d_gene: .; v_gene: TRBV29-1; abundance: many; j_gene: TRBJ1-1; CDR3aa: CSVEGGGDTEAFF; CDR3nt: TGCAGCGTTGAAGGTGGCGGGGACACTGAAGCTTTCTTT
d_gene: .; v_gene: TRBV28; abundance: .; j_gene: TRBJ2-2; CDR3aa: CASSSGIRELFF; CDR3nt: TGTGCCAGCAGTTCAGGAATTAGGGAGCTGTTTTTT
d_gene: .; v_gene: TRBV29-1; abundance: few; j_gene: TRBJ1-5; CDR3aa: CSADTGSGQPQHF; CDR3nt: TGCAGCGCGGATACAGGGTCGGGTCAGCCCCAGCATTTT
d_gene: .; v_gene: TRBV5-1; abundance: .; j_gene: TRBJ2-5; CDR3aa: CASDRGKGETQYF; CDR3nt: TGCGCCAGCGATCGGGGCAAAGGAGAGACCCAGTACTTC
d_gene: TRBD2; v_gene: TRBV29-1; abundance: few; j_gene: TRBJ2-1; CDR3aa: CSVELAANNEQFF; CDR3nt: TGCAGCGTTGAACTAGCGGCTAACAATGAGCAGTTCTTC
d_gene: .; v_gene: TRBV29-1; abundance: few; j_gene: TRBJ1-1; CDR3aa: CSANAGNTEAFF; CDR3nt: TGCAGCGCAAACGCGGGGAATACTGAAGCTTTCTTT
d_gene: TRBD1; v_gene: TRBV12-3/TRBV12-4; abundance: many; j_gene: TRBJ1-5; CDR3aa: CASSSDRGGQPQHF; CDR3nt: TGTGCCAGCAGTTCGGACAGGGGGGGTCAGCCCCAGCATTTT
d_gene: .; v_gene: TRBV12-3/TRBV12-4; abundance: few; j_gene: TRBJ2-3; CDR3aa: CASSHGTQYF; CDR3nt: TGTGCCAGCAGCCACGGTACGCAGTATTTT
d_gene: .; v_gene: TRBV20-1; abundance: .; j_gene: TRBJ1-3; CDR3aa: CSASKTPSGNTIYF; CDR3nt: TGCAGTGCTAGTAAGACACCCTCTGGAAACACCATATATTTT
d_gene: .; v_gene: TRBV20-1; abundance: few; j_gene: TRBJ2-3; CDR3aa: CSVDVRSTDTQYF; CDR3nt: TGCAGTGTAGATGTTAGGAGCACAGATACGCAGTATTTT
d_gene: TRBD2; v_gene: TRBV28; abundance: .; j_gene: TRBJ2-5; CDR3aa: CASSLIASGVQETQYF; CDR3nt: TGTGCCAGCAGTTTGATAGCTAGCGGGGTCCAAGAGACCCAGTACTTC
d_gene: .; v_gene: TRBV20-1; abundance: many; j_gene: TRBJ2-2; CDR3aa: CSARVPGASAGELFF; CDR3nt: TGCAGTGCTAGAGTGCCTGGAGCTTCAGCCGGGGAGCTGTTTTTT
d_gene: .; v_gene: TRBV20-1; abundance: .; j_gene: TRBJ2-3; CDR3aa: CSARDFTVGGRGDTQYF; CDR3nt: TGCAGTGCTAGAGATTTCACTGTTGGCGGTCGTGGAGATACGCAGTATTTT
d_gene: .; v_gene: TRBV11-2; abundance: .; j_gene: TRBJ1-1; CDR3aa: CASSLASYTEAFF; CDR3nt: TGTGCCAGCAGCTTAGCATCCTACACTGAAGCTTTCTTT
d_gene: .; v_gene: TRBV5-1; abundance: few; j_gene: TRBJ1-1; CDR3aa: CASSVDGTEAFF; CDR3nt: TGCGCCAGCAGCGTTGACGGCACTGAAGCTTTCTTT
d_gene: .; v_gene: TRBV11-2; abundance: .; j_gene: TRBJ1-4; CDR3aa: CASSLVGRGATNEKLFF; CDR3nt: TGTGCCAGCAGCTTAGTGGGCCGAGGGGCAACTAATGAAAAACTGTTTTTT
d_gene: .; v_gene: TRBV5-6; abundance: few; j_gene: TRBJ2-1; CDR3aa: CASSLGSGVDGEQFF; CDR3nt: TGTGCCAGCAGCTTGGGTTCCGGAGTTGATGGTGAGCAGTTCTTC
d_gene: .; v_gene: TRBV4-1; abundance: .; j_gene: TRBJ2-2; CDR3aa: CASSRSSRVGNTGELFF; CDR3nt: TGCGCCAGCAGCCGCTCGAGCCGGGTAGGGAACACCGGGGAGCTGTTTTTT
d_gene: TRBD2; v_gene: TRBV12-3/TRBV12-4; abundance: few; j_gene: TRBJ2-1; CDR3aa: CASSPPGGYEQFF; CDR3nt: TGTGCCAGCAGCCCTCCGGGGGGGTATGAGCAGTTCTTC
d_gene: .; v_gene: TRBV20-1; abundance: few; j_gene: TRBJ2-3; CDR3aa: CSARGDPTDTQYF; CDR3nt: TGCAGTGCTAGAGGGGATCCCACAGATACGCAGTATTTT
d_gene: .; v_gene: TRBV7-8; abundance: .; j_gene: TRBJ2-5; CDR3aa: CATQAGARETQYF; CDR3nt: TGTGCCACCCAGGCGGGGGCACGAGAGACCCAGTACTTC
d_gene: TRBD2; v_gene: TRBV20-1; abundance: many; j_gene: TRBJ2-1; CDR3aa: CSAEQAGDYNEQFF; CDR3nt: TGCAGTGCCGAACAAGCGGGGGACTACAATGAGCAGTTCTTC
d_gene: TRBD1; v_gene: TRBV29-1; abundance: many; j_gene: TRBJ2-1; CDR3aa: CSARTGGPNEQFF; CDR3nt: TGCAGCGCTCGGACAGGGGGCCCCAATGAGCAGTTCTTC
d_gene: .; v_gene: TRBV20-1; abundance: many; j_gene: TRBJ1-1; CDR3aa: CSASEGRTEAFF; CDR3nt: TGCAGTGCTAGTGAGGGAAGGACTGAAGCTTTCTTT
d_gene: TRBD1; v_gene: TRBV5-6; abundance: .; j_gene: TRBJ2-5; CDR3aa: CASSFTGVETQYF; CDR3nt: TGTGCCAGCAGCTTTACAGGGGTAGAGACCCAGTACTTC
d_gene: .; v_gene: TRBV12-3/TRBV12-4; abundance: .; j_gene: TRBJ2-5; CDR3aa: CASSLGGLPETQYF; CDR3nt: TGTGCCAGCAGTTTAGGGGGCCTGCCCGAGACCCAGTACTTC
d_gene: .; v_gene: TRBV3-1; abundance: .; j_gene: TRBJ2-5; CDR3aa: CASSHLPGQETQYF; CDR3nt: TGTGCCAGCAGCCACTTACCAGGCCAAGAGACCCAGTACTTC
d_gene: .; v_gene: TRBV6-1; abundance: .; j_gene: TRBJ2-3; CDR3aa: CASNRARGTSTDTQYF; CDR3nt: TGTGCCAGCAACCGGGCAAGGGGGACTAGCACAGATACGCAGTATTTT
d_gene: TRBD2; v_gene: TRBV10-3; abundance: .; j_gene: TRBJ2-5; CDR3aa: CAITRTSGGQETQYF; CDR3nt: TGTGCCATCACTAGGACTAGCGGGGGGCAAGAGACCCAGTACTTC
d_gene: .; v_gene: TRBV4-2; abundance: .; j_gene: TRBJ1-6; CDR3aa: CASSQVGDWQGTNSPLHF; CDR3nt: TGTGCCAGCAGCCAAGTTGGGGATTGGCAGGGTACTAATTCACCCCTCCACTTT
d_gene: TRBD1; v_gene: TRBV9; abundance: .; j_gene: TRBJ2-4; CDR3aa: CASSGQGQGQYF; CDR3nt: TGTGCCAGCAGCGGCCAAGGACAGGGCCAGTACTTC
d_gene: .; v_gene: TRBV12-3/TRBV12-4; abundance: .; j_gene: TRBJ2-3; CDR3aa: CASSPSIGTLSTDTQYF; CDR3nt: TGTGCCAGCAGTCCCAGTATAGGGACTCTTAGCACAGATACGCAGTATTTT
d_gene: .; v_gene: TRBV12-3/TRBV12-4; abundance: many; j_gene: TRBJ2-5; CDR3aa: CASSPRARLGPGETQYF; CDR3nt: TGTGCCAGCAGTCCCCGGGCGCGTCTGGGACCCGGCGAGACCCAGTACTTC
d_gene: TRBD1; v_gene: TRBV12-3/TRBV12-4; abundance: many; j_gene: TRBJ1-1; CDR3aa: CASSLQGAGNTEAFF; CDR3nt: TGTGCCAGCAGCTTACAGGGGGCTGGGAACACTGAAGCTTTCTTT
d_gene: TRBD1; v_gene: TRBV10-2; abundance: .; j_gene: TRBJ1-2; CDR3aa: CASTLRTGNGYTF; CDR3nt: TGCGCCAGCACCCTCAGGACAGGCAATGGCTACACCTTC
d_gene: TRBD2; v_gene: TRBV27; abundance: few; j_gene: TRBJ2-1; CDR3aa: CASSFQFLRLAGQDNEQFF; CDR3nt: TGTGCCAGCAGTTTCCAGTTTCTAAGACTAGCGGGGCAGGACAATGAGCAGTTCTTC
d_gene: TRBD2; v_gene: TRBV5-1; abundance: .; j_gene: TRBJ2-1; CDR3aa: CASSLGLAGPRDEQFF; CDR3nt: TGCGCCAGCAGCTTGGGACTAGCGGGACCACGGGATGAGCAGTTCTTC
d_gene: TRBD1; v_gene: TRBV20-1; abundance: few; j_gene: TRBJ2-5; CDR3aa: CSAASGGAETQYF; CDR3nt: TGCAGTGCTGCATCAGGGGGCGCCGAGACCCAGTACTTC
d_gene: .; v_gene: TRBV15; abundance: few; j_gene: TRBJ1-5; CDR3aa: CATSRGTAGPQHF; CDR3nt: TGTGCCACCAGCAGAGGGACGGCCGGGCCCCAGCATTTT
d_gene: .; v_gene: TRBV7-8; abundance: .; j_gene: TRBJ2-4; CDR3aa: CASSLLSRAAGLAKNIQYF; CDR3nt: TGTGCCAGCAGCCTATTATCGCGGGCCGCGGGGTTAGCCAAAAACATTCAGTACTTC
d_gene: .; v_gene: TRBV5-1; abundance: .; j_gene: TRBJ1-4; CDR3aa: CASSLQGPNEKLFF; CDR3nt: TGCGCCAGCAGCTTGCAGGGTCCTAATGAAAAACTGTTTTTT
d_gene: TRBD2; v_gene: TRBV15; abundance: few; j_gene: TRBJ2-1; CDR3aa: CATSRGASGSLNEQFF; CDR3nt: TGTGCCACCAGCAGGGGGGCGAGCGGGAGTCTCAATGAGCAGTTCTTC
d_gene: .; v_gene: TRBV5-1; abundance: .; j_gene: TRBJ2-1; CDR3aa: CASSLSNWQDEQFF; CDR3nt: TGCGCCAGCAGCTTGTCTAACTGGCAAGACGAGCAGTTCTTC
d_gene: TRBD2; v_gene: TRBV25-1; abundance: .; j_gene: TRBJ2-1; CDR3aa: CASSNPGLAGGDNEQFF; CDR3nt: TGTGCCAGCAGTAACCCGGGACTAGCGGGAGGGGACAATGAGCAGTTCTTC
d_gene: .; v_gene: TRBV7-9; abundance: .; j_gene: TRBJ2-3; CDR3aa: CASSLAPAAEDTQYF; CDR3nt: TGTGCCAGCAGCTTAGCCCCTGCGGCGGAGGATACGCAGTATTTT
d_gene: .; v_gene: TRBV5-1; abundance: .; j_gene: TRBJ2-1; CDR3aa: CASSLLRGAYNEQFF; CDR3nt: TGCGCCAGCAGCTTGCTACGGGGGGCGTACAATGAGCAGTTCTTC
d_gene: .; v_gene: TRBV6-2/TRBV6-3; abundance: .; j_gene: TRBJ2-5; CDR3aa: CASSTQPGQRTQYF; CDR3nt: TGTGCCAGCAGTACTCAACCGGGACAAAGGACCCAGTACTTC
d_gene: .; v_gene: TRBV29-1; abundance: .; j_gene: TRBJ2-3; CDR3aa: CSVEATGTLSTDTQYF; CDR3nt: TGCAGCGTTGAAGCGACAGGTACCCTTAGCACAGATACGCAGTATTTT
d_gene: TRBD2; v_gene: TRBV19; abundance: few; j_gene: TRBJ2-1; CDR3aa: CASSRNSGSLDNEQFF; CDR3nt: TGTGCCAGTAGTAGAAATAGCGGGAGCTTGGACAATGAGCAGTTCTTC
d_gene: .; v_gene: TRBV7-6; abundance: .; j_gene: TRBJ2-3; CDR3aa: CASSLGFGGGMSTDTQYF; CDR3nt: TGTGCCAGCAGCTTAGGATTTGGAGGCGGGATGAGCACAGATACGCAGTATTTT